This T cell receptor beta chain is from a study of blood T cell repertoires in COVID-19. The wider study: The United States, Italy and Spain supplied acute and convalescent COVID-19 samples. Sample material is recorded as cDNA or gDNA derived from T cells, B-cell-depleted T cells, or PBMCs.

Germline V gene lookup returns CDR1 LNHDA and CDR2 SQIVND (reference sequence). V was clipped by 7 bases and J by 3 bases; unmatched bases: 0. The CDR3 contains 13 residues. Authors' methods: Amplification with reference gene primers provided the estimates of nucleated cell counts. The repertoire was sequenced with immunoSEQ multiplex PCR; TCRdb's copy has only in-frame clones and lacks some. The D gene and trimming were derived from the DNA, and the V and J assignments and clone size from that table. The sample holds around 160,000 clones, about nine tenths seen once. This clone has just a few counts.

The rearrangement links TRBV19 to TRBJ1-6; the match to TRBD1 covers 7 bases. This TCR derives from a man in his sixties with active or convalescent COVID-19. The sequenced material came from peripheral blood. The CDR3 bases are TGTGCCAGTAACAGGGGCTATAATTCACCCCTCCACTTT. Translated: CASNRGYNSPLHF.